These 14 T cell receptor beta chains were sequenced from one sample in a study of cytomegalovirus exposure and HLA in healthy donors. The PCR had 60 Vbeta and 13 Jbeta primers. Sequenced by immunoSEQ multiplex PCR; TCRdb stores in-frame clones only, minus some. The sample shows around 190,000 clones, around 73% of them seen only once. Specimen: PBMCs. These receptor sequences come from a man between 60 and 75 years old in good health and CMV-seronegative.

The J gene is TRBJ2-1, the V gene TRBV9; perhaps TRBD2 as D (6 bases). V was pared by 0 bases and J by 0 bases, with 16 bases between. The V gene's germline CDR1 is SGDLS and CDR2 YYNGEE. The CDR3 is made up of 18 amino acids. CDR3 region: CASSVALANMSSYNEQFF. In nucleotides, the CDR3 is TGTGCCAGCAGCGTAGCCCTAGCGAATATGAGCTCCTACAATGAGCAGTTCTTC.

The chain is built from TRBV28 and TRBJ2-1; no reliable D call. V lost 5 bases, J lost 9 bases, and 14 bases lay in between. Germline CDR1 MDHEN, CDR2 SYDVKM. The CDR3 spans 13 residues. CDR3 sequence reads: CASSPPPFSEQFF. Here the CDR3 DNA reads TGTGCCAGCAGTCCACCACCGTTTAGTGAGCAGTTCTTC.

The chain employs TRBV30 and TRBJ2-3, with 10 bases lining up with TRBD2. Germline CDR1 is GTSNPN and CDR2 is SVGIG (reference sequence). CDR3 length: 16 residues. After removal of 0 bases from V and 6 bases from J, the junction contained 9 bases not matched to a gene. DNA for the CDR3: TGTGCCTGGAGTGTATCGGTAGCGGGAGGTTATGATACGCAGTATTTT. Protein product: CAWSVSVAGGYDTQYF.

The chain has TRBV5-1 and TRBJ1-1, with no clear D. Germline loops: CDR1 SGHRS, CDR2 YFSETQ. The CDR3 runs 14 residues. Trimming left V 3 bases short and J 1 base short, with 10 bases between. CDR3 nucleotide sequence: TGCGCCAGCAGCTCACTTTCTTCGAACACTGAAGCTTTCTTT. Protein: CASSSLSSNTEAFF.

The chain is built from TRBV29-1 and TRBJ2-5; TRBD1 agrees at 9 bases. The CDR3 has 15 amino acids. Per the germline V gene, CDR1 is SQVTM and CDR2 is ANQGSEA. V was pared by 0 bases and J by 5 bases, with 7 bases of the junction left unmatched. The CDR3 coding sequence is TGCAGCGTTGAAGATCCGGGACAGGGCGGTGAGACCCAGTACTTC. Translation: CSVEDPGQGGETQYF.

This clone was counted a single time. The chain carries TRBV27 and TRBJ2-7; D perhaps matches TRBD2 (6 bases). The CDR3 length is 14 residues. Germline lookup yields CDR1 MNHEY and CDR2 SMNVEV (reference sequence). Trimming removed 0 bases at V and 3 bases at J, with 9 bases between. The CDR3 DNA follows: TGTGCCAGCAGTTTATCAGGGAGGTACTACGAGCAGTACTTC. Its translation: CASSLSGRYYEQYF.

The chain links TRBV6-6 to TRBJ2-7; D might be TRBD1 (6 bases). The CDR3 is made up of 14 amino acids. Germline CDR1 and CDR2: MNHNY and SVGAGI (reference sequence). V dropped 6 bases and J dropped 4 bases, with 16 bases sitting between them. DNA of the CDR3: TGTGCCAGCAGCAAGAGGACAGCCCCTTACGAGCAGTACTTC. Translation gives CASSKRTAPYEQYF.

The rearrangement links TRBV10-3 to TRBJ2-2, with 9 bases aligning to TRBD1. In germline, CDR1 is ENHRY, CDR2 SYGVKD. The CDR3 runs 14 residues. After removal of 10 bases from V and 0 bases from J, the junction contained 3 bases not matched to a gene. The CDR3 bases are TGTGCCAACGGACAGGGGTCGAACACCGGGGAGCTGTTTTTT. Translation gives CANGQGSNTGELFF.

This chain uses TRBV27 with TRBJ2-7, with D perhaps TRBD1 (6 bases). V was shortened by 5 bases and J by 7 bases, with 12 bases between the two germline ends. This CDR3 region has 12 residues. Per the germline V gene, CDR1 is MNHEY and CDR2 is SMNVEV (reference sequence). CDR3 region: CASSVGAGEQYF. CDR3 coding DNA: TGTGCCAGCAGTGTGGGGGCAGGGGAGCAGTACTTC.

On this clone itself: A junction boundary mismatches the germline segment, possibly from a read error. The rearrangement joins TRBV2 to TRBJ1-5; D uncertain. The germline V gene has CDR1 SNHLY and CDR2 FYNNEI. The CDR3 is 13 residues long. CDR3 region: CASRRVSNQPQNF. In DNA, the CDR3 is TGTGCCAGCAGACGGGTTAGCAATCAGCCCCAGAATTTT.

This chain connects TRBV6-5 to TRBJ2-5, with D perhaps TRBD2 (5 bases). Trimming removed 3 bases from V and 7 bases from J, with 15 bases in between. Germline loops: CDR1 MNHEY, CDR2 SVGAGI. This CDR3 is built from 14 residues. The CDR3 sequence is CASSYEGDAMTQYF. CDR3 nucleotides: TGTGCCAGCAGTTATGAGGGTGACGCCATGACCCAGTACTTC.

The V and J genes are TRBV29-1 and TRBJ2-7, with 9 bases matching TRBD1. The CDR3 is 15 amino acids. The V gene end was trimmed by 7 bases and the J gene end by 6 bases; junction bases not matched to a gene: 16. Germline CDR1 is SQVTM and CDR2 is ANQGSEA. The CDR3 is CSAQPSTGGLREQYF. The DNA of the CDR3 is TGCAGCGCCCAACCCTCGACAGGGGGTCTGCGCGAGCAGTACTTC.

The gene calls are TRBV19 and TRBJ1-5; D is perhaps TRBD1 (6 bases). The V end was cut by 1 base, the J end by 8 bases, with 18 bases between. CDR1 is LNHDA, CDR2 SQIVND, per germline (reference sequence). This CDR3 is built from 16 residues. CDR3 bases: TGTGCCAGTAGTATAGGGGGGACATGGGATCGCGAGCCCCAGCATTTT. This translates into CASSIGGTWDREPQHF.

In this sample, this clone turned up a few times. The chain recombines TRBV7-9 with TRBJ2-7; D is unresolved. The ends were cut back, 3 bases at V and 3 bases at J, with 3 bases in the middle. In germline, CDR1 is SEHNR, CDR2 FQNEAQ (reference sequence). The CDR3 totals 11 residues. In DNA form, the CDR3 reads TGTGCCAGCAGCTTCAACTACGAGCAGTACTTC. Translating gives CASSFNYEQYF.